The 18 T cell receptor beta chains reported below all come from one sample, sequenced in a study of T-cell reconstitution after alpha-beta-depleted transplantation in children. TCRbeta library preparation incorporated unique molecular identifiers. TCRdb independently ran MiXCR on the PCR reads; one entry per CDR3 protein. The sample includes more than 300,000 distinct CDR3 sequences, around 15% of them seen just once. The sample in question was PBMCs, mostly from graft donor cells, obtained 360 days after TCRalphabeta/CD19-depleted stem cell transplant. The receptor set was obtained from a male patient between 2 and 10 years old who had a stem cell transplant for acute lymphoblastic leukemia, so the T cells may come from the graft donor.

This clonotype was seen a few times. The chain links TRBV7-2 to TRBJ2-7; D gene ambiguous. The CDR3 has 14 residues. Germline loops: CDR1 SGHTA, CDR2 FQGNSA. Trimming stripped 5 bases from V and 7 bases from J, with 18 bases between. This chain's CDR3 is CASSPAAHPSEQYF. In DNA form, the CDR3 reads TGTGCCAGCAGCCCTGCCGCGCACCCTTCGGAGCAGTACTTC.

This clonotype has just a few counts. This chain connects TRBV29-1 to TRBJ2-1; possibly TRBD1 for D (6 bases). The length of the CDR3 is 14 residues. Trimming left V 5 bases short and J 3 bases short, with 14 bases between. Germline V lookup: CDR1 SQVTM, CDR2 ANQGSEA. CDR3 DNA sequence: TGCAGCGTTTACAGGGTTGAGGTCTACAATGAGCAGTTCTTC. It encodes CSVYRVEVYNEQFF.

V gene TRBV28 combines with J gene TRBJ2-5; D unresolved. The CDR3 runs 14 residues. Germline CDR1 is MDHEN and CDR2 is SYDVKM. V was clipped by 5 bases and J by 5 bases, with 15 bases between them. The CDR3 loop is CASSPMAIDETQYF. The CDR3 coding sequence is TGTGCCAGCAGTCCGATGGCGATCGACGAGACCCAGTACTTC.

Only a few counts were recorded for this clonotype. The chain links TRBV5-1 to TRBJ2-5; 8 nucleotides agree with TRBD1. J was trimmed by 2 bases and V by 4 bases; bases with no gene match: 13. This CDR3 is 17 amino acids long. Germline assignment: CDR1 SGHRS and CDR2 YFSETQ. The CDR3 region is CASSPWGPNRGQETQYF. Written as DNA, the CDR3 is TGCGCCAGCAGCCCATGGGGGCCGAACAGGGGGCAAGAGACCCAGTACTTC.

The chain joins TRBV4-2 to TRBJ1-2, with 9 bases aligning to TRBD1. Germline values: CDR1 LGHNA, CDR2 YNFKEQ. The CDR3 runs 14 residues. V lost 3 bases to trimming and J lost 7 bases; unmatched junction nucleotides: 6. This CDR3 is CASSHLDRGGGYTF. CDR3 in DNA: TGTGCCAGCAGCCACCTGGACAGGGGCGGTGGCTACACCTTC.

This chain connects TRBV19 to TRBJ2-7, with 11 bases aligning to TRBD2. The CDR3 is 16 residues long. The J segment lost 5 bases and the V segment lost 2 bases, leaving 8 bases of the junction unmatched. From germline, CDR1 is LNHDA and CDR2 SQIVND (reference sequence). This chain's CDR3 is CASSISIAGGLDEQYF. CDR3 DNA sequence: TGTGCCAGTAGTATATCAATAGCGGGAGGGCTCGACGAGCAGTACTTC.

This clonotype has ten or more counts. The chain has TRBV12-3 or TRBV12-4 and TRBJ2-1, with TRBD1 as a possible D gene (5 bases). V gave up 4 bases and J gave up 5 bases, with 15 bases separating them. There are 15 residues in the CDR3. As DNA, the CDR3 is TGTGCCAGCAGTTCTTTATCAGGGTGGCACAATGAGCAGTTCTTC. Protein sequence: CASSSLSGWHNEQFF.

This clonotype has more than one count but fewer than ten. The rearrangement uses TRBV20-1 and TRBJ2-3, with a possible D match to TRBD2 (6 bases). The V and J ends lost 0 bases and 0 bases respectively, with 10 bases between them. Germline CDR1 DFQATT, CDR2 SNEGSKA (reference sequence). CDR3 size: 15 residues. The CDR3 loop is CSARDGAGSTDTQYF. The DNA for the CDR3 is TGCAGTGCTAGAGATGGGGCGGGAAGCACAGATACGCAGTATTTT.

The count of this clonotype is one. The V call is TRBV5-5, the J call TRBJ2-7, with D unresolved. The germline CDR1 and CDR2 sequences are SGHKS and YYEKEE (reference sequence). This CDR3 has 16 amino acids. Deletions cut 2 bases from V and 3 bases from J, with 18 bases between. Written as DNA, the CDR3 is TGTGCCAGCAGCTTAGTATTGATCCCCACCTACTACGAGCAGTACTTC. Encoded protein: CASSLVLIPTYYEQYF. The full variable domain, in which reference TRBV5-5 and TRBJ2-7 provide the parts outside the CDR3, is DAGVTQSPTHLIKTRGQQVTLRCSPISGHKSVSWYQQVLGQGPQFIFQYYEKEERGRGNFPDRFSARQFPNYSSELNVNALLLGDSALYLCASSLVLIPTYYEQYFGPGTRLTVT.

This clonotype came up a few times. The chain's CDR3 is CASSHRSYGYTF. CDR3 DNA: TGCGCCAGCAGCCACCGATCCTATGGCTACACCTTC. This chain uses TRBV4-3 with TRBJ1-2; unclear D gene. The CDR3 is 12 residues long. V was shortened by 3 bases and J by 4 bases, with 6 bases between the two germline ends. Germline CDR1 reads LGHNA; CDR2 reads YSLEER.

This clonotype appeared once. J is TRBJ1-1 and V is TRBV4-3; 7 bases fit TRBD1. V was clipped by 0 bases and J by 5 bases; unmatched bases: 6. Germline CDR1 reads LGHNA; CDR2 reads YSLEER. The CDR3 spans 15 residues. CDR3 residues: CASSQERGLGTEAFF. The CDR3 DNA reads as TGCGCCAGCAGCCAAGAGAGGGGGCTAGGGACTGAAGCTTTCTTT.

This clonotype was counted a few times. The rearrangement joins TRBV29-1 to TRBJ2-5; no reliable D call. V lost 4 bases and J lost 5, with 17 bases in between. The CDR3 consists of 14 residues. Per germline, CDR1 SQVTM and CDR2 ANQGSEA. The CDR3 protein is CSVVARHLRETQYF. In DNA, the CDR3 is TGCAGCGTTGTAGCCCGACATCTCCGGGAGACCCAGTACTTC.

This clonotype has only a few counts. CDR3 protein: CASSLVLAANEQFF. The CDR3, as DNA: TGTGCCAGCAGTTTAGTCCTAGCGGCCAATGAGCAGTTCTTC. The chain uses TRBV28 and TRBJ2-1; TRBD2 matches at 7 bases. This CDR3 is built from 14 residues. The V and J ends lost 2 bases and 6 bases, in that order; junction bases with no gene match: 4. Germline V gives CDR1 MDHEN, CDR2 SYDVKM. Full variable domain (missing parts from reference TRBV28 and TRBJ2-1): DVKVTQSSRYLVKRTGEKVFLECVQDMDHENMFWYRQDPGLGLRLIYFSYDVKMKEKGDIPEGYSVSREKKERFSLILESASTNQTSMYLCASSLVLAANEQFFGPGTRLTVL.

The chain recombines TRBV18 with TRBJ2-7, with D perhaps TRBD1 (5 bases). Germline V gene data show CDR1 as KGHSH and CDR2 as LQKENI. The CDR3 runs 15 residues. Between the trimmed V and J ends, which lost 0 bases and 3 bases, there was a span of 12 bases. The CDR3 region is CASSPPQGGFYEQYF. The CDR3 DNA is TGTGCCAGCTCACCACCCCAGGGTGGTTTCTACGAGCAGTACTTC. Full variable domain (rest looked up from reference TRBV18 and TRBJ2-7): NAGVMQNPRHLVRRRGQEARLRCSPMKGHSHVYWYRQLPEEGLKFMVYLQKENIIDESGMPKERFSAEFPKEGPSILRIQQVVRGDSAAYFCASSPPQGGFYEQYFGPGTRLTVT.

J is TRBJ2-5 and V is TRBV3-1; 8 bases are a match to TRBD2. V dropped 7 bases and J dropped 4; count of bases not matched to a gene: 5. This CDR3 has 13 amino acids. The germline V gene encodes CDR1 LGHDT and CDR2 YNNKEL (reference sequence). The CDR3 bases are TGTGCCAGCAACCTGGGACTAGGAGAGACCCAGTACTTC. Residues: CASNLGLGETQYF.

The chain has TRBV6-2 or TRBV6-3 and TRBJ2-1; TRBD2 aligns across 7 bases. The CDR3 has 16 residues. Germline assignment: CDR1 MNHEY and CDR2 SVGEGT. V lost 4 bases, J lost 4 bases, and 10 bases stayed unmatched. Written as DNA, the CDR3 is TGTGCCAGCAGTTGGCCCCTAGCGGCACCTTACAATGAGCAGTTCTTC. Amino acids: CASSWPLAAPYNEQFF.

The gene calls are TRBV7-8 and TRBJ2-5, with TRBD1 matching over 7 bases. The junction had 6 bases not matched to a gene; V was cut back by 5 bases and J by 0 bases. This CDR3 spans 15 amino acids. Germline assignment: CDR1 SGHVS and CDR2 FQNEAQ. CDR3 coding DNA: TGTGCCAGCAGCCCGGGACAGAAGTACCAAGAGACCCAGTACTTC. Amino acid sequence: CASSPGQKYQETQYF.

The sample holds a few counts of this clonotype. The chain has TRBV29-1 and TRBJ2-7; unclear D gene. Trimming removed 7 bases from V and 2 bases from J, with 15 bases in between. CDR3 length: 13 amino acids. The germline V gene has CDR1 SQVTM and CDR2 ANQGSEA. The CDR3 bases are TGCAGCGCCGAAGATCCCGGTACCTACGAGCAGTACTTC. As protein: CSAEDPGTYEQYF.